This passage covers 9 T cell receptor beta chains from one sample sequenced in a study of early stage breast cancer tumors. The assay was immunoSEQ multiplex PCR, and TCRdb's table has in-frame clones only and misses some. Here the sample spans some 72,000 clones, around 85% being singletons. Sequencing input: blood. The origin of the receptors is a person between 55 and 69 years old with breast cancer.

The sample holds one count of this clone. This chain uses TRBV10-2 with TRBJ1-2, with D perhaps matching TRBD1 (6 bases). This CDR3 contains 16 residues. Germline V CDR1 and CDR2: WSHSY, SAAADI. Trimming took off 3 bases at V and 4 bases at J, with 18 bases between the two ends. This CDR3 reads CASSDPRQERGYGYTF. CDR3 in DNA: TGCGCCAGCAGTGACCCTAGACAGGAAAGGGGCTATGGCTACACCTTC.

The genes are TRBV30 and TRBJ1-1; tentative D call: TRBD1 (6 bases). Per the germline V gene, CDR1 is GTSNPN and CDR2 is SVGIG (reference sequence). Deletions cut 0 bases from V and 6 bases from J, with 8 bases between. The CDR3 loop spans 12 amino acids. The CDR3 sequence is CAWSVGTPEAFF. The CDR3 DNA reads as TGTGCCTGGAGTGTCGGGACACCTGAAGCTTTCTTT.

The genes are TRBV2 and TRBJ2-3; 10 bases align to TRBD2. Germline V gene sequence: CDR1 SNHLY, CDR2 FYNNEI. CDR3 length equals 16 residues. V was clipped by 1 base and J by 4 bases; unmatched bases: 5. The CDR3 nucleotides are TGTGCCAGCAGTGAAGGGCTAGCGGGGGAGGCAGATACGCAGTATTTT. It translates to CASSEGLAGEADTQYF. The full variable domain, with the rest looked up from reference TRBV2 and TRBJ2-3, is EPEVTQTPSHQVTQMGQEVILRCVPISNHLYFYWYRQILGQKVEFLVSFYNNEISEKSEIFDDQFSVERPDGSNFTLKIRSTKLEDSAMYFCASSEGLAGEADTQYFGPGTRLTVL.

The rearrangement uses TRBV7-3 and TRBJ2-7; 13 bases are a match to TRBD2. In germline, CDR1 is SGHTA, CDR2 FQGTGA. V lost 6 bases to trimming and J lost 3 bases; unmatched junction nucleotides: 5. The length of the CDR3 is 15 residues. The CDR3 DNA is TGTGCCAGCAGGTCCGGGACTAGCGGGAACTACGAGCAGTACTTC. This gives the protein CASRSGTSGNYEQYF.

CDR3 sequence: CASSAQYHEQYF. As DNA, the CDR3 is TGTGCCAGCAGTGCCCAGTACCACGAGCAGTACTTC. The chain uses TRBV2 and TRBJ2-7, with unresolved D. The germline V gene encodes CDR1 SNHLY and CDR2 FYNNEI. CDR3 length: 12 amino acids. Trimming took 4 bases from V and 5 from J, leaving 9 bases between them.

This clone has just a few counts. This chain joins TRBV6-5 and TRBJ2-3; the D gene could be TRBD1 or TRBD2 (5 bases each). Per germline, CDR1 MNHEY and CDR2 SVGAGI. The V end lost 6 bases, the J end lost 10 bases, and 8 bases lay between the germline ends. There are 10 residues in the CDR3. The CDR3, as DNA: TGTGCCAGCAGGGGGGAAGCGCAGTATTTT. Its translation is CASRGEAQYF.

This clone was picked up a small number of times. This chain uses TRBV4-2 with TRBJ2-1; 12 nucleotides align to TRBD2. The V segment lost 1 base and the J segment 6 bases; nucleotides outside the gene matches: 4. Germline CDR1 LGHNA, CDR2 YNFKEQ. The CDR3 runs 16 residues. The CDR3 loop is CASSQAGTSGLNEQFF. The CDR3 DNA follows: TGTGCCAGCAGCCAAGCCGGGACTAGCGGGCTCAATGAGCAGTTCTTC.

About this clone itself: Mismatch with germline at one junction end may stem from a read error. The V call is TRBV7-7, the J call TRBJ1-1; no clear D gene. The germline gives CDR1 SSHAT, CDR2 FNYEAQ (reference sequence). The CDR3 has 13 residues. The CDR3 sequence: CASSLDKETEAFF. The DNA of the CDR3 is TGTGCTAGCAGCTTAGATAAGGAAACTGAAGCTTTCTTT.

The CDR3: CASSLGAAGTSQETQYF. The CDR3 DNA follows: TGTGCCAGCAGCTTGGGAGCGGCTGGGACTTCCCAAGAGACCCAGTACTTC. The chain has TRBV5-5 and TRBJ2-5; D may be TRBD2 (6 bases). This CDR3 contains 17 residues. The V gene's germline CDR1 is SGHKS and CDR2 YYEKEE (reference sequence). The V and J ends lost 0 bases and 1 base respectively, with 16 bases between them. The full variable domain, its missing parts supplied by reference TRBV5-5 and TRBJ2-5, is DAGVTQSPTHLIKTRGQQVTLRCSPISGHKSVSWYQQVLGQGPQFIFQYYEKEERGRGNFPDRFSARQFPNYSSELNVNALLLGDSALYLCASSLGAAGTSQETQYFGPGTRLLVL.